This T cell receptor beta chain was captured by sequencing in a study of blood T cell repertoires in COVID-19. Study-wide context: Some COVID-19 samples were acute and others convalescent; all came from the United States, Italy and Spain. T cells, B-cell-depleted T cells, or PBMCs supplied cDNA or gDNA.

Per the original methods: Amplified reference gene primers provided the basis for estimating nucleated cell counts. Here immunoSEQ multiplex PCR was the method, and the copy in TCRdb shows in-frame clones only, minus some. The DNA gave D and trimming, while V, J and clone size come from that table. The sample shows 180,000 or so clones, roughly 85% of them seen only once. CDR1 and CDR2 from the germline V gene are MNHNS and SASEGT. The ends lost 3 bases at V and 6 bases at J; junction bases unmatched: 4. The CDR3 sequence is 16 residues long. The source material was peripheral blood. The TCR sequence derives from a woman between 55 and 75 years old with acute or convalescent COVID-19. The rearrangement links TRBV6-1 to TRBJ2-3; 15 bases are a match to TRBD2. CDR3 sequence reads: CASSEGLAGGGDTQYF. Written as DNA, the CDR3 is TGTGCCAGCAGTGAGGGACTAGCGGGAGGAGGTGATACGCAGTATTTT.